The clone carrying this T cell receptor beta chain was detected many times. Its cognate antigen is unknown. These data originate in a study of early T cells in non-severe SARS-CoV-2 infection. Study at large: The chains were unpaired, and the sequenced material was bulk RNA from unsorted whole blood.

Whole-study findings and limits: A preference for anti-spike CD8 responses marked VDJdb matching, which missed private and CD4 specificities.

Germline CDR1 is DFQATT and CDR2 is SNEGSKA (reference sequence). The CDR3 has 15 residues. Trimming took off 3 bases at V and 4 bases at J, with 18 bases between the two ends. TCRdb reanalysed the 5' RACE reads using MiXCR and keeps one entry per CDR3 protein. The sample consists of some 48,000 distinct CDR3 sequences, 6.2% of them appearing once. V gene TRBV20-1 combines with J gene TRBJ2-5; D remains ambiguous. This receptor was identified in an adult who was a healthcare worker with PCR-confirmed SARS-CoV-2 infection or an uninfected control (not recorded which). Specimen: whole blood, collected at baseline. CDR3 nucleotides: TGCAGTGCTAGTGTCGATTCCAATACCGTAGAGACCCAGTACTTC. Translating gives CSASVDSNTVETQYF.